A single sample gave rise to the 2 T cell receptor beta chains below, sequenced in a study of blood T cell repertoires in COVID-19. Sequenced by immunoSEQ multiplex PCR; TCRdb stores in-frame clones only, minus some. Of approximately 160,000 clones listed, about 86% are singletons. Sequencing was carried out using PBMCs or T cells enriched from blood (not recorded which). These receptors were obtained from a man in his forties or fifties who had recovered from COVID-19.

The chain employs TRBV9 and TRBJ2-3; D gene ambiguous. The CDR3 is 14 amino acids. V was cut by 0 bases and J by 0 bases, with 5 bases left in between. Germline assignment: CDR1 SGDLS and CDR2 YYNGEE. The CDR3 sequence: CASSVVVSTDTQYF. In DNA, the CDR3 is TGTGCCAGCAGCGTAGTCGTAAGCACAGATACGCAGTATTTT.

This clone was found once. The V call is TRBV2, the J call TRBJ1-1, with D perhaps TRBD1 (6 bases). Trimming shortened V by 6 bases and J by 5 bases, and 10 bases separated the two germline ends. Germline V gene sequence: CDR1 SNHLY, CDR2 FYNNEI. The CDR3 runs to 12 residues. This CDR3 reads CASRGGGTEAFF. As DNA, the CDR3 is TGTGCCAGCAGGGGAGGGGGGACTGAAGCTTTCTTT.